Following are 27 T cell receptor beta chains from one sample sequenced in a study of T-cell reconstitution after alpha-beta-depleted transplantation in children. The TCRbeta library was prepared with unique molecular identifiers. TCRdb reprocessed the PCR reads via MiXCR and lists one record per CDR3 protein. The sample includes about 200,000 distinct CDR3 sequences, about 14% of them seen just once. This specimen was PBMCs from the stem cell graft donor, taken from the stem cell graft. The receptor source for this set is a human donor who donated a stem cell graft to a child with acute lymphoblastic leukemia.

The sample holds many counts of this clonotype. The chain recombines TRBV20-1 with TRBJ1-1; possible D gene TRBD1, 6 bases. The V gene lost 5 bases and the J gene lost 0 bases, with 13 bases spanning the gap. From germline, CDR1 is DFQATT and CDR2 SNEGSKA (reference sequence). This CDR3 has 14 residues. The CDR3 region is CSAPWGGLNTEAFF. CDR3 DNA: TGCAGTGCTCCCTGGGGGGGCTTGAACACTGAAGCTTTCTTT.

This clonotype was recorded a few times. The chain is built from TRBV4-1 and TRBJ2-1, with D uncertain. The CDR3 is made up of 16 amino acids. Germline V gene data show CDR1 as MGHRA and CDR2 as YSYEKL. Trimming took 0 bases from V and 4 from J, leaving 13 bases between them. The CDR3 loop is CASSQEAPNVYNEQFF. The DNA of the CDR3 is TGCGCCAGCAGCCAAGAAGCCCCAAACGTTTACAATGAGCAGTTCTTC.

The sample holds one count of this clonotype. A much larger clone sits a single nucleotide away, making a read error possible. V usage is TRBV12-3 or TRBV12-4 and J usage is TRBJ1-2, with 8 bases fitting TRBD1. The CDR3 extends over 14 amino acids. CDR3 DNA: TGTGCCAGCTCTAGCTCCGCAGGGGGCTATGGCCACACCTTC. Protein sequence: CASSSSAGGYGHTF.

The V and J genes are TRBV10-3 and TRBJ2-5, with 8 bases aligning to TRBD2. CDR3 length: 14 residues. With V trimmed by 10 bases and J by 2 bases, 9 bases remained unmatched. Germline V gene sequence: CDR1 ENHRY, CDR2 SYGVKD. CDR3 region: CATRAGAAQETQYF. As DNA, the CDR3 is TGTGCCACCCGAGCGGGAGCTGCTCAAGAGACCCAGTACTTC.

This clonotype came up many times. The V and J genes are TRBV5-6 and TRBJ1-1; D remains unclear. V lost 1 base to trimming and J lost 0 bases, with 7 bases between them. CDR1 and CDR2 (germline): SGHDT, YYEEEE. The CDR3 loop spans 14 amino acids. The CDR3 region has the DNA TGTGCCAGCAGCTTGCCAACGGTGAACACTGAAGCTTTCTTT. Its protein product is CASSLPTVNTEAFF.

This clonotype was seen ten or more times. The chain links TRBV5-1 to TRBJ1-4; D remains unclear. This CDR3 has 14 residues. The ends were cut back, 7 bases at V and 1 base at J, with 11 bases in the middle. CDR1 is SGHRS, CDR2 YFSETQ, per germline. The CDR3 DNA follows: TGCGCCAGCTCCCCGGACGGAACTAATGAAAAACTGTTTTTT. Translated: CASSPDGTNEKLFF. Filled out from reference TRBV5-1 and TRBJ1-4, the complete variable domain reads KAGVTQTPRYLIKTRGQQVTLSCSPISGHRSVSWYQQTPGQGLQFLFEYFSETQRNKGNFPGRFSGRQFSNSRSEMNVSTLELGDSALYLCASSPDGTNEKLFFGSGTQLSVL.

Concerning this clonotype itself: One base away lies a much larger clone, so this may be a sequencing read error. V and J are TRBV20-1 and TRBJ1-2; D uncertain. The CDR3 runs to 11 residues. Germline CDR1 reads DFQATT; CDR2 reads SNEGSKA (reference sequence). CDR3 residues: CSPSVGNGYTF. In DNA form, the CDR3 reads TGCAGTCCTAGTGTAGGGAATGGCTACACCTTC.

This clonotype appeared a few times. The chain has TRBV5-1 and TRBJ2-3, with D uncertain. Per germline, CDR1 SGHRS and CDR2 YFSETQ. The ends were cut back, 0 bases at V and 2 bases at J, with 10 bases in the middle. The CDR3 loop spans 15 amino acids. The CDR3 sequence is CASSLERAHTDTQYF. In nucleotides, the CDR3 is TGCGCCAGCAGCTTGGAAAGGGCCCACACAGATACGCAGTATTTT.

This clonotype was counted many times. This rearrangement joins TRBV28 to TRBJ2-5; 7 bases map to TRBD2. V lost 6 bases and J lost 5; bases outside the gene matches: 6. Germline V gene lookup returns CDR1 MDHEN and CDR2 SYDVKM. CDR3 length equals 13 residues. The CDR3 spells CASSYPREETQYF. DNA for the CDR3: TGTGCCAGCAGCTACCCGCGGGAGGAGACCCAGTACTTC.

This clonotype appeared many times. This rearrangement joins TRBV7-9 to TRBJ2-1; 11 nucleotides agree with TRBD2. The CDR3 is 15 residues long. Germline CDR1 and CDR2: SEHNR and FQNEAQ (reference sequence). Trimming cost V 5 bases and J 8 bases; bases outside gene matches: 8. CDR3 residues: CASSPTSGRLDEQFF. DNA for the CDR3: TGTGCCAGCAGCCCCACTAGCGGGAGATTAGATGAGCAGTTCTTC. The full variable domain, in which reference TRBV7-9 and TRBJ2-1 provide the parts outside the CDR3, is DTGVSQNPRHKITKRGQNVTFRCDPISEHNRLYWYRQTLGQGPEFLTYFQNEAQLEKSRLLSDRFSAERPKGSFSTLEIQRTEQGDSAMYLCASSPTSGRLDEQFFGPGTRLTVL.

There are a few counts of this clonotype. The V gene is TRBV20-1, the J gene TRBJ2-7; TRBD1 is a possible D gene (5 bases). The CDR3 has 14 residues. Per the germline V gene, CDR1 is DFQATT and CDR2 is SNEGSKA (reference sequence). V lost 1 base and J 4 bases, leaving 14 bases between the germline ends. Here the CDR3 reads CSARVPRVGYEQYF. The CDR3 DNA follows: TGCAGTGCTAGAGTACCCAGGGTCGGGTACGAGCAGTACTTC.

This clonotype was seen repeatedly, ten times or more. The J gene is TRBJ2-1, the V gene TRBV11-1; 7 positions agree with TRBD1. The CDR3 runs to 13 residues. Germline V gene lookup returns CDR1 SGHAT and CDR2 FQDESV (reference sequence). The V and J ends lost 0 bases and 9 bases, in that order; junction bases with no gene match: 2. CDR3 bases: TGTGCCAGCAGCTTAGCCCCAGGGGGTGAGCAGTTCTTC. Translated: CASSLAPGGEQFF.

Many counts were recorded for this clonotype. V usage is TRBV29-1 and J usage is TRBJ2-3; D possibly corresponds to TRBD1 (6 bases). The germline V and J ends were trimmed by 6 bases and 2 bases, with 15 bases remaining between them. This CDR3 contains 14 residues. From germline, CDR1 is SQVTM and CDR2 ANQGSEA. Written as DNA, the CDR3 is TGCAGCGTGGAGGACAGCAAGCCCACAGATACGCAGTATTTT. Translation gives CSVEDSKPTDTQYF.

This clonotype has at least ten counts. This chain joins TRBV12-3 or TRBV12-4 and TRBJ1-5; 8 nucleotides line up with TRBD1. The CDR3 covers 15 residues. Trimming removed 6 bases from V and 2 bases from J; junction bases left unmatched: 6. The CDR3 bases are TGTGCCAGCAGCACGACAGGGGATGGCAATCAGCCCCAGCATTTT. Its translation: CASSTTGDGNQPQHF.

This clonotype was found many times. V and J are TRBV7-9 and TRBJ1-6; no firm D call. The CDR3 extends over 16 amino acids. Germline V gene lookup returns CDR1 SEHNR and CDR2 FQNEAQ (reference sequence). Trimming removed 0 bases from V and 7 bases from J, with 13 bases in between. DNA for the CDR3: TGTGCCAGCAGCTTAGCGCAAGGGTTGACGAATTCACCCCTCCACTTT. It is translated as CASSLAQGLTNSPLHF.

In its sample, this clonotype was seen many times. The V gene is TRBV5-4, the J gene TRBJ2-2, with TRBD1 identical over 8 bases. Unmatched junction bases numbered 5, after V lost 0 bases and J lost 4 bases. There are 16 residues in the CDR3. Germline CDR1 and CDR2: SGHNT and YYREEE (reference sequence). The CDR3 here is CASSLGQDRVTGELFF. The DNA of the CDR3 is TGTGCCAGCAGCTTGGGACAGGACAGGGTCACCGGGGAGCTGTTTTTT.

This clonotype was seen ten or more times. The genes are TRBV7-8 and TRBJ1-1; D is unresolved. CDR3 size: 13 residues. The V end was cut by 4 bases, the J end by 3 bases, with 9 bases between. Germline-derived CDR1 and CDR2 are SGHVS and FQNEAQ. The CDR3 region has the DNA TGTGCCAGCAGCTCAAACCGGGACACTGAAGCTTTCTTT. It specifies CASSSNRDTEAFF.

This clonotype has a count of ten or more. V and J are TRBV20-1 and TRBJ2-5; TRBD2 matches 9 bases. CDR1 and CDR2 (germline): DFQATT, SNEGSKA (reference sequence). The J segment lost 2 bases and the V segment lost 6 bases, leaving 4 bases of the junction unmatched. There are 13 residues in the CDR3. The CDR3 DNA reads TGCAGTGCCCCAACTAGCGGGCAAGAGACCCAGTACTTC. Encoded protein: CSAPTSGQETQYF.

This clonotype was counted at least ten times. V and J are TRBV5-1 and TRBJ2-7; 8 bases match TRBD1. J gave up 0 bases and V 3 bases, and 5 bases lay outside the gene matches. The germline V gene encodes CDR1 SGHRS and CDR2 YFSETQ. The CDR3 covers 15 residues. The CDR3 sequence: CASSYTGGLSYEQYF. In DNA, the CDR3 is TGCGCCAGCAGCTATACAGGGGGGCTCTCCTACGAGCAGTACTTC.

Comment on this clonotype: A much larger clone is a single base away; this may be a read error. The V gene is TRBV5-1, the J gene TRBJ2-7; TRBD2 matches at 7 bases. Germline CDR1 SGHRS, CDR2 YFSETQ. V shed 1 base, J shed 5 bases, and the junction held 6 bases outside the gene matches. This CDR3 contains 14 residues. The CDR3 here is CASSLQWGGNEQYF. The DNA of the CDR3 is TGCGCCAGCAGCTTGCAATGGGGGGGAAACGAGCAGTACTTC.

This clonotype was seen repeatedly, ten times or more. This CDR3 is CASSLVSSGYNEQFF. CDR3 DNA sequence: TGTGCCAGCAGCTTAGTCTCTAGCGGTTACAATGAGCAGTTCTTC. This sequence joins TRBV7-9 and TRBJ2-1; 7 bases map to TRBD2. The ends lost 1 base at V and 4 bases at J; junction bases unmatched: 4. The germline CDR1 and CDR2 sequences are SEHNR and FQNEAQ (reference sequence). CDR3 size: 15 residues.

This chain joins TRBV28 and TRBJ1-5; no reliable D call. Germline-derived CDR1 and CDR2 are MDHEN and SYDVKM. V gave up 8 bases and J gave up 7 bases, with 15 bases separating them. This CDR3 is 13 amino acids long. CDR3 residues: CASSRVLGQPQHF. For the CDR3, the DNA is TGTGCCAGCTCTCGGGTATTAGGACAGCCCCAGCATTTT.

This clonotype has a count of ten or more. V usage is TRBV20-1 and J usage is TRBJ2-1, with 8 positions matching TRBD2. V gave up 3 bases and J gave up 8 bases; unmatched junction bases: 9. The CDR3 is 14 residues long. Germline CDR1 and CDR2: DFQATT and SNEGSKA (reference sequence). Here the CDR3 reads CSASREGPRDEQFF. DNA for the CDR3: TGCAGTGCTAGTCGGGAGGGCCCCCGGGATGAGCAGTTCTTC.

In this sample, this clonotype turned up many times. The CDR3 is CASIGGPDTGELFF. In DNA form, the CDR3 reads TGTGCCAGCATTGGAGGGCCCGACACCGGGGAGCTGTTTTTT. This chain links TRBV28 with TRBJ2-2; D might be TRBD2 (6 bases). Germline V gene sequence: CDR1 MDHEN, CDR2 SYDVKM. The CDR3 extends over 14 amino acids. The germline V and J ends were trimmed by 7 bases and 3 bases, with 12 bases remaining between them.

This clonotype was observed a handful of times. CDR3 coding DNA: TGCGCCAGCCGACTAGCGGACCGCTCCTACAATGAGCAGTTCTTC. Translated: CASRLADRSYNEQFF. The chain employs TRBV5-1 and TRBJ2-1; 9 bases are shared with TRBD2. Per the germline V gene, CDR1 is SGHRS and CDR2 is YFSETQ. This CDR3 region has 15 residues. V trimming: 7 bases; J trimming: 0 bases; junction bases outside the gene matches: 5.

In regard to this clonotype: The CDR3 carries no conserved terminal phenylalanine or tryptophan, so it likely arises from a read error. This chain connects TRBV12-3 or TRBV12-4 to TRBJ2-5; D is unresolved. The CDR3 spans 15 residues. Deletions cut 3 bases from V and 0 bases from J, with 11 bases between. In nucleotides, the CDR3 is TGTGCCAGCAGTTTCGGGCACAGTTACCAAGAGACCCAGTACTTG. Translating it yields CASSFGHSYQETQYL.

The chain joins TRBV7-9 to TRBJ1-1; D unresolved. Germline CDR1 is SEHNR and CDR2 is FQNEAQ (reference sequence). V was trimmed by 10 bases and J by 1 base, leaving 13 bases between them. The CDR3 length is 13 residues. The CDR3 reads CATRSVWNTEAFF. The CDR3 region has the DNA TGTGCCACCCGGTCGGTTTGGAACACTGAAGCTTTCTTT.